Following are 23 T cell receptor beta chains from one sample sequenced in a study of T cells in Graves' hyperthyroidism and ophthalmopathy. What was amplified from RNA transcripts were TCR beta CDR3 regions. HTBI primers were the set used in a first-round RT-PCR of the TCR CDR3. TCRdb used MiXCR to reprocess the multiplex PCR reads, holding one entry per CDR3 protein. The profile shows about 280,000 distinct CDR3 sequences, about 25% of them singletons. Source material: blood. The receptor source for this set is a man in his forties with Graves' hyperthyroidism that later progressed to Graves' ophthalmopathy.

About this clonotype: An end of the junction does not agree with germline; a read error may underlie this. CDR3 amino acids: CASKVYGPRTTGEPFF. The CDR3 DNA sequence: TGTGCCAGTAAGGTCTACGGACCCCGCACCACCGGGGAGCCGTTTTTT. The V call is TRBV19, the J call TRBJ2-2, with TRBD2 as a possible D gene (5 bases). The CDR3 is 16 residues long. The germline CDR1 and CDR2 sequences are LNHDA and SQIVND (reference sequence).

This clonotype appeared many times. The genes are TRBV10-3 and TRBJ2-5, with D perhaps matching TRBD1 or TRBD2 (5 bases each). In germline, CDR1 is ENHRY, CDR2 SYGVKD. CDR3 length equals 16 residues. V was pared by 0 bases and J by 4 bases, with 15 bases between. The CDR3 spells CAISESMGTDPETQYF. The CDR3 coding sequence is TGTGCCATCAGTGAGTCGATGGGGACGGACCCAGAGACCCAGTACTTC.

This clonotype was picked up many times. The chain combines TRBV20-1 with TRBJ2-3; 12 nucleotides line up with TRBD2. There are 18 residues in the CDR3. Germline trimming cut 5 bases from V and 3 bases from J; bases unmatched to any gene: 15. CDR1 and CDR2 (germline): DFQATT, SNEGSKA (reference sequence). The CDR3 DNA is TGCAGTGCTGGATCAGCACTGACTAGCGGGAGTGGTACAGATACGCAGTATTTT. Translation gives CSAGSALTSGSGTDTQYF.

This clonotype has more than one count but fewer than ten. The rearrangement joins TRBV19 to TRBJ2-4; tentatively, D is TRBD1 (6 bases). Germline CDR1 LNHDA, CDR2 SQIVND (reference sequence). Trimming took off 9 bases at V and 1 base at J, with 13 bases between the two ends. The CDR3 runs 14 residues. CDR3 loop: CASNNRAAKNIQYF. The CDR3 DNA reads TGTGCCAGCAACAACAGGGCGGCCAAAAACATTCAGTACTTC.

The rearrangement joins TRBV6-5 to TRBJ2-7; D call uncertain. The germline CDR1 and CDR2 sequences are MNHEY and SVGAGI. V was trimmed by 4 bases and J by 3 bases, leaving 13 bases between them. This CDR3 has 14 residues. The CDR3 coding sequence is TGTGCCAGCAGTTCCGCACACGGAGTCTACGAGCAGTACTTC. Amino acid sequence: CASSSAHGVYEQYF.

The chain employs TRBV6-2 or TRBV6-3 and TRBJ2-7; D is perhaps TRBD2 (7 bases). Germline V gene lookup returns CDR1 MNHEY and CDR2 SVGEGT. The CDR3 covers 14 residues. V was clipped by 8 bases and J by 1 base, with 15 bases between them. The CDR3 here is CASLGRGASYEQYF. The CDR3 bases are TGTGCCAGCCTAGGACGGGGGGCATCCTACGAGCAGTACTTC.

The V call is TRBV20-1, the J call TRBJ1-1, with a weak D call TRBD1 (5 bases). V was clipped by 3 bases and J by 5 bases, with 16 bases between them. The CDR3 covers 14 residues. Looked up from germline, CDR1 is DFQATT and CDR2 is SNEGSKA (reference sequence). The CDR3 protein is CSARRGLELTEAFF. The CDR3 DNA follows: TGCAGTGCTAGGAGGGGACTTGAACTTACTGAAGCTTTCTTT.

This clonotype has just one count. This rearrangement joins TRBV6-5 to TRBJ2-7; 12 bases map to TRBD2. Germline V CDR1 and CDR2: MNHEY, SVGAGI. CDR3 length: 15 residues. Trimming cost V 4 bases and J 6 bases; bases outside gene matches: 7. The CDR3 protein is CASSFLAGGPFEQYF. DNA for the CDR3: TGTGCCAGCAGTTTTCTAGCGGGAGGGCCTTTCGAGCAGTACTTC.

J is TRBJ1-1 and V is TRBV6-5; 7 bases fit TRBD1. CDR1 and CDR2 (germline): MNHEY, SVGAGI. Trimming took 4 bases from V and 0 from J; bases not matched to a gene: 2. This CDR3 is 14 amino acids long. CDR3 residues: CASSSGQLNTEAFF. The CDR3 DNA sequence: TGTGCCAGCAGTTCGGGACAGCTGAACACTGAAGCTTTCTTT.

The genes are TRBV6-5 and TRBJ1-2; possible D gene TRBD1, 5 bases. V lost 2 bases to trimming and J lost 5 bases, with 15 bases between them. This CDR3 contains 15 residues. Germline V gene lookup returns CDR1 MNHEY and CDR2 SVGAGI. The CDR3 sequence is CASSYGVGTGYGYTF. The CDR3 bases are TGTGCCAGCAGTTACGGGGTCGGGACCGGGTATGGCTACACCTTC.

This clonotype was seen at least ten times. The V call is TRBV6-5, the J call TRBJ1-1; D possibly corresponds to TRBD1 (6 bases). The V and J ends lost 2 bases and 4 bases respectively, with 14 bases between them. The CDR3 covers 15 residues. Germline lookup yields CDR1 MNHEY and CDR2 SVGAGI. The CDR3 DNA reads as TGTGCCAGCAGTTACCCAGAACAGGGTTTCACTGAAGCTTTCTTT. Amino acid sequence: CASSYPEQGFTEAFF.

This clonotype occurred many times. The chain recombines TRBV20-1 with TRBJ2-7, with 8 bases fitting TRBD2. The V gene's germline CDR1 is DFQATT and CDR2 SNEGSKA (reference sequence). With 0 bases clipped from V and 4 bases from J, the junction kept 17 bases outside the gene matches. The CDR3 contains 18 residues. This CDR3 is CSARDRGLDYPSSYEQYF. For the CDR3, the DNA is TGCAGTGCTAGAGATAGGGGACTAGATTACCCCAGTTCTTACGAGCAGTACTTC.

Ten or more counts support this clonotype. The V gene is TRBV4-2, the J gene TRBJ1-1, with D unresolved. CDR3 length: 12 amino acids. The germline V gene encodes CDR1 LGHNA and CDR2 YNFKEQ. V was trimmed by 0 bases and J by 5 bases, leaving 4 bases between them. The CDR3: CASSQDRTEAFF. DNA for the CDR3: TGTGCCAGCAGCCAAGATAGGACTGAAGCTTTCTTT.

This clonotype was recorded many times. V is TRBV12-3 or TRBV12-4 and J is TRBJ1-5; perhaps TRBD1 as D (6 bases). Between the trimmed V and J ends, which lost 1 base and 4 bases, there was a span of 8 bases. The CDR3 spans 14 residues. CDR3 sequence reads: CASSLGTANQPQHF. The CDR3 nucleotides read TGTGCCAGCAGTTTAGGGACAGCTAATCAGCCCCAGCATTTT.

This clonotype was detected many times. The J gene is TRBJ1-1, the V gene TRBV28, with TRBD1 as a possible D gene (6 bases). This CDR3 contains 14 residues. Germline CDR1 MDHEN, CDR2 SYDVKM. Trimming took off 5 bases at V and 6 bases at J, with 16 bases between the two ends. The CDR3 here is CASSIGQRVAEAFF. The CDR3 bases are TGTGCCAGCAGTATCGGACAGAGGGTCGCTGAAGCTTTCTTT.

This clonotype was observed many times. This chain joins TRBV5-1 and TRBJ2-3; TRBD2 aligns across 8 bases. The germline V gene encodes CDR1 SGHRS and CDR2 YFSETQ. Trimming at V came to 2 bases and at J to 1 base, leaving 3 bases not matched to a gene. This CDR3 has 15 amino acids. CDR3 sequence (DNA): TGCGCCAGCAGCTTTAGCGGGACCGGCACAGATACGCAGTATTTT. Amino acids: CASSFSGTGTDTQYF.

The chain links TRBV7-2 to TRBJ1-1; 7 bases map to TRBD1. Germline CDR1 is SGHTA and CDR2 is FQGNSA. Trimming at V came to 2 bases and at J to 1 base, leaving 7 bases not matched to a gene. This CDR3 region has 16 residues. The CDR3 DNA sequence: TGTGCCAGCAGCTTATCGACAGGGTATGGGAACACTGAAGCTTTCTTT. Translated, it gives CASSLSTGYGNTEAFF. Using reference TRBV7-2 and TRBJ1-1 for the parts outside the CDR3, the full variable domain is GAGVSQSPSNKVTEKGKDVELRCDPISGHTALYWYRQSLGQGLEFLIYFQGNSAPDKSGLPSDRFSAERTGGSVSTLTIQRTQQEDSAVYLCASSLSTGYGNTEAFFGQGTRLTVV.

There are many counts of this clonotype. This chain connects TRBV19 to TRBJ1-1, with D maybe TRBD1 (6 bases). V lost 3 bases, J lost 11 bases, and 19 bases lay in between. This CDR3 has 14 residues. The germline V gene encodes CDR1 LNHDA and CDR2 SQIVND (reference sequence). Here the CDR3 reads CASSIARTDNVAFF. The DNA for the CDR3 is TGTGCCAGTAGTATTGCCCGGACAGATAACGTGGCTTTCTTT.

This chain connects TRBV24-1 to TRBJ2-1, with D possibly TRBD1 on 6 matching bases. Germline V gene sequence: CDR1 KGHDR, CDR2 SFDVKD. V shed 2 bases and J shed 0 bases, with 13 bases lying between them. The CDR3 covers 17 residues. The CDR3: CATSDWGRGSSYNEQFF. The CDR3 DNA is TGTGCCACCAGTGATTGGGGCAGGGGAAGCTCCTACAATGAGCAGTTCTTC.

This clonotype was detected ten times or more. The V and J genes are TRBV2 and TRBJ2-7; no clear D. With 11 bases removed from V and 3 bases from J, the gap between germline ends came to 14 bases. This CDR3 is 12 amino acids long. The germline V gene has CDR1 SNHLY and CDR2 FYNNEI. The CDR3 loop is CAVLQEGYEQYF. In DNA, the CDR3 is TGTGCCGTGCTCCAGGAAGGCTACGAGCAGTACTTC.

This clonotype was recorded at least ten times. This sequence joins TRBV6-5 and TRBJ2-7; 8 bases fit TRBD1. CDR1 and CDR2 (germline): MNHEY, SVGAGI. V lost 8 bases to trimming and J lost 3 bases; unmatched junction nucleotides: 6. There are 13 residues in the CDR3. This CDR3 is CASGPGGGYEQYF. The CDR3 DNA is TGTGCCAGCGGGCCAGGGGGCGGCTACGAGCAGTACTTC.

The V gene is TRBV12-3 or TRBV12-4, the J gene TRBJ2-2; TRBD1 is a possible D gene (6 bases). Deletions cut 6 bases from V and 4 bases from J, with 12 bases between. This CDR3 spans 14 amino acids. The chain's CDR3 is CASSLGGPTGELFF. CDR3 bases: TGTGCCAGCAGCCTTGGGGGCCCCACCGGGGAGCTGTTTTTT.

This clonotype was seen a handful of times. This sequence joins TRBV19 and TRBJ1-2; possible D gene TRBD1, 6 bases. V shed 6 bases and J shed 2 bases, with 13 bases lying between them. Germline assignment: CDR1 LNHDA and CDR2 SQIVND (reference sequence). This CDR3 is 14 amino acids long. The CDR3 bases are TGTGCCAGTAGAAGAGGGGGGGCCAACTATGGCTACACCTTC. This encodes CASRRGGANYGYTF.